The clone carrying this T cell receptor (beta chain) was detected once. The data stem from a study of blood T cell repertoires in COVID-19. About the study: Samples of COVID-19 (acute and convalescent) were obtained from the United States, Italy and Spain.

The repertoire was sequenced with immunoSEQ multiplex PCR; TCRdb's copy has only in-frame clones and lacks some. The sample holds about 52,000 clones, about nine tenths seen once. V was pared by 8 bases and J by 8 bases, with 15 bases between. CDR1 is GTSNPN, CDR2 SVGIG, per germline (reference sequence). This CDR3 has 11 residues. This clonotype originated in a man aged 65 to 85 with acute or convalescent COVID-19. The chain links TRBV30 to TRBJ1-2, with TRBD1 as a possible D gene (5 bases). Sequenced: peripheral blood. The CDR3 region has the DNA TGTGCCGGGGGGAAGGGGCGAGGCTACACCTTC. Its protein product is CAGGKGRGYTF.